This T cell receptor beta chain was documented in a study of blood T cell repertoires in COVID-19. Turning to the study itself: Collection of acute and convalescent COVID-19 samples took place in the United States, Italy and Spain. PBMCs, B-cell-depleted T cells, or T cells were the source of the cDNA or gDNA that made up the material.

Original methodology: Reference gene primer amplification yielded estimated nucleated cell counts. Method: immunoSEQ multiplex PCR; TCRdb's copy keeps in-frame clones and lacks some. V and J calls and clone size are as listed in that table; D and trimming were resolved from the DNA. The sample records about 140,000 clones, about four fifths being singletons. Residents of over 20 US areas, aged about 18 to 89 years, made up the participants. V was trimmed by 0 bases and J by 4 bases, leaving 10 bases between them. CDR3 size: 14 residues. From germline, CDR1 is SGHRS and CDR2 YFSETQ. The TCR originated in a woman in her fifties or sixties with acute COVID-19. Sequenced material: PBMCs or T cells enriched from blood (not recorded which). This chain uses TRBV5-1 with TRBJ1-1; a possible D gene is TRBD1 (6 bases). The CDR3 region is CASSLGAGATEAFF. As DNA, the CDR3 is TGCGCCAGCAGCTTGGGCGCAGGGGCCACTGAAGCTTTCTTT.